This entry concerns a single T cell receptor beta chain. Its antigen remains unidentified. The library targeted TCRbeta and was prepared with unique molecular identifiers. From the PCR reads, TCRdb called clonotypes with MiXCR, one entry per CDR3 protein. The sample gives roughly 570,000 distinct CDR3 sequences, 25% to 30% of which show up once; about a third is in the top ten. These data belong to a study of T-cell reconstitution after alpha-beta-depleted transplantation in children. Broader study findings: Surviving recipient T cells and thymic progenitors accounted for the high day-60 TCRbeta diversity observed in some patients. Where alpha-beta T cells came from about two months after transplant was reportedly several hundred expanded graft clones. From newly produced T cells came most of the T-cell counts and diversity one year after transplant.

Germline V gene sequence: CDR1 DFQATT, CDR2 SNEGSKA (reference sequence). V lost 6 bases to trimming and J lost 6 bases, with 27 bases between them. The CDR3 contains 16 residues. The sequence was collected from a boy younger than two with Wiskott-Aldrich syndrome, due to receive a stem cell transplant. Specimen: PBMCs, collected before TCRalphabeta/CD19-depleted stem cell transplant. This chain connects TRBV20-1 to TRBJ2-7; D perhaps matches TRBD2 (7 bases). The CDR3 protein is CSATKFLGGPSGEQYF. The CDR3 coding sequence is TGCAGTGCCACAAAGTTCCTTGGGGGGCCTAGCGGCGAGCAGTACTTC.